The 30 T cell receptor beta chains below all came from one sample that was sequenced in a study of cytotoxic CD8 clonotypes in ibrutinib-treated CLL. Some clones are missing from TCRdb's copy, which holds only in-frame ones; the method was immunoSEQ multiplex PCR. Of about 76,000 clones in the sample, approximately 82% were seen once. Sample: PBMCs, taken after 24 months of ibrutinib treatment. These receptors were collected from a human donor with chronic lymphocytic leukemia.

The rearrangement links TRBV9 to TRBJ2-7; no clear D. The V end was cut by 0 bases, the J end by 8 bases, with 12 bases between. Germline CDR1 is SGDLS and CDR2 is YYNGEE. The CDR3 extends over 13 amino acids. The chain's CDR3 is CASSVAEGVKQYF. The CDR3 nucleotides read TGTGCCAGCAGCGTAGCTGAAGGAGTGAAGCAGTACTTC.

The genes are TRBV6-5 and TRBJ2-5; perhaps D is TRBD1 or TRBD2 (5 bases each). The J call may be mistaken, given a closer DNA end match to TRBJ2-7. Germline V gives CDR1 MNHEY, CDR2 SVGAGI. CDR3 length: 13 residues. DNA of the CDR3: TGTGCCAGCGCCCGGGACCCCTCCTACGAGCAGTACTTC. Amino acid sequence: CASARDPSYEQYF.

At least ten counts were recorded for this clone. The rearrangement links TRBV5-6 to TRBJ2-1; 8 positions match TRBD2. The J segment lost 5 bases and the V segment lost 4 bases, leaving 11 bases of the junction unmatched. CDR1 and CDR2 (germline): SGHDT, YYEEEE. The CDR3 runs 16 residues. The CDR3 loop is CASSPSPAGAHNEQFF. The CDR3 coding sequence is TGTGCCAGCAGCCCCTCCCCAGCGGGAGCCCACAATGAGCAGTTCTTC.

V is TRBV11-2 and J is TRBJ2-1; no definite D call. Trimming took off 1 base at V and 0 bases at J, with 7 bases between the two ends. The CDR3 has 15 residues. Per germline, CDR1 SGHAT and CDR2 FQNNGV. CDR3: CASSLGRGSYNEQFF. The CDR3 DNA sequence: TGTGCCAGCAGCTTAGGCCGCGGCTCCTACAATGAGCAGTTCTTC. Full variable domain (remainder filled in from reference TRBV11-2 and TRBJ2-1): EAGVAQSPRYKIIEKRQSVAFWCNPISGHATLYWYQQILGQGPKLLIQFQNNGVVDDSQLPKDRFSAERLKGVDSTLKIQPAKLEDSAVYLCASSLGRGSYNEQFFGPGTRLTVL.

V usage is TRBV30 and J usage is TRBJ1-1; no definite D call. Germline assignment: CDR1 GTSNPN and CDR2 SVGIG (reference sequence). This CDR3 region has 13 residues. V was shortened by 5 bases and J by 1 base, with 11 bases between the two germline ends. The CDR3 reads CAWETLKNTEAFF. As DNA, the CDR3 is TGTGCCTGGGAGACCCTGAAGAACACTGAAGCTTTCTTT. The full variable domain, with the rest looked up from reference TRBV30 and TRBJ1-1, is SQTIHQWPATLVQPVGSPLSLECTVEGTSNPNLYWYRQAAGRGLQLLFYSVGIGQISSEVPQNLSASRPQDRQFILSSKKLLLSDSGFYLCAWETLKNTEAFFGQGTRLTVV.

This clone has a handful of counts. The chain combines TRBV5-1 with TRBJ2-6, with D perhaps TRBD1 (6 bases). From germline, CDR1 is SGHRS and CDR2 YFSETQ. The V end was cut by 4 bases, the J end by 2 bases, with 13 bases between. The CDR3 totals 16 residues. As DNA, the CDR3 is TGCGCCAGCAGCCCGACAGGAAAGACTGGGGCCAACGTCCTGACTTTC. This translates into CASSPTGKTGANVLTF.

The V gene is TRBV5-4, the J gene TRBJ1-2, with a weak D call TRBD1 (5 bases). Germline lookup yields CDR1 SGHNT and CDR2 YYREEE (reference sequence). There are 12 residues in the CDR3. V was cut by 4 bases and J by 6 bases, with 10 bases left in between. The CDR3 coding sequence is TGTGCCAGCAGCCTGGACACCAATGGCTACACCTTC. Protein: CASSLDTNGYTF.

This chain uses TRBV18 with TRBJ2-7; D perhaps matches TRBD2 (6 bases). The CDR3 is made up of 14 amino acids. Germline assignment: CDR1 KGHSH and CDR2 LQKENI. Trimming removed 2 bases from V and 2 bases from J, with 10 bases in between. The CDR3 nucleotides read TGTGCCAGCTCACCAACGGGCGGGGCCTACGAGCAGTACTTC. The encoded protein is CASSPTGGAYEQYF. Full variable domain (rest looked up from reference TRBV18 and TRBJ2-7): NAGVMQNPRHLVRRRGQEARLRCSPMKGHSHVYWYRQLPEEGLKFMVYLQKENIIDESGMPKERFSAEFPKEGPSILRIQQVVRGDSAAYFCASSPTGGAYEQYFGPGTRLTVT.

The rearrangement links TRBV6-6 to TRBJ2-2; D is undetermined. V was pared by 4 bases and J by 5 bases, with 11 bases between. Germline V gene data show CDR1 as MNHNY and CDR2 as SVGAGI (reference sequence). This CDR3 spans 14 amino acids. CDR3 sequence (DNA): TGTGCCAGCAGTTCGGCAGGTTATACCGGGGAGCTGTTTTTT. Translation: CASSSAGYTGELFF.

The gene calls are TRBV5-5 and TRBJ2-7, with D possibly being TRBD2 (5 bases). The germline gives CDR1 SGHKS, CDR2 YYEKEE (reference sequence). This CDR3 has 14 residues. V was pared by 0 bases and J by 0 bases, with 7 bases between. The CDR3 DNA follows: TGTGCCAGCAGCTTGGCCCTAGCCTCCTACGAGCAGTACTTC. It translates to CASSLALASYEQYF.

The chain combines TRBV5-4 with TRBJ1-4, with a possible D match to TRBD1 (6 bases). From germline, CDR1 is SGHNT and CDR2 YYREEE (reference sequence). The V and J ends lost 5 bases and 6 bases respectively, with 20 bases between them. CDR3 length: 16 residues. CDR3: CASSPDPGVVYEKLFF. The CDR3 DNA follows: TGTGCCAGCAGTCCCGATCCAGGGGTAGTGTATGAAAAACTGTTTTTT.

This chain links TRBV19 with TRBJ1-5, with TRBD1 matching over 9 bases. This CDR3 comprises 15 residues. Germline lookup yields CDR1 LNHDA and CDR2 SQIVND (reference sequence). V lost 7 bases, J lost 4 bases, and 8 bases stayed unmatched. Here the CDR3 DNA reads TGTGCCAGTAATGACAGGGGGGCACCGAATCAGCCCCAGCATTTT. Translation gives CASNDRGAPNQPQHF.

CDR3 sequence: CASSAGQNIQYF. The CDR3 coding sequence is TGCGCCAGCAGCGCGGGACAGAACATTCAGTACTTC. The chain joins TRBV5-1 to TRBJ2-4; the D gene is possibly TRBD1 (7 bases). The CDR3 covers 12 residues. Looked up from germline, CDR1 is SGHRS and CDR2 is YFSETQ. V gave up 4 bases and J gave up 7 bases, with 9 bases separating them.

The V and J genes are TRBV5-4 and TRBJ1-1; TRBD1 might be the D (5 bases). CDR1 is SGHNT, CDR2 YYREEE, per germline (reference sequence). This CDR3 region has 13 residues. V lost 3 bases and J lost 4, with 10 bases in between. The CDR3 sequence is CASSSPGGTEAFF. DNA for the CDR3: TGTGCCAGCAGCTCCCCCGGGGGCACTGAAGCTTTCTTT.

In DNA, the CDR3 is TGCAGCGGCGCAATGGTTGTCGGGGGGAAGCGGGAGGCTTACAATGAGCAGTTCTTC. As protein: CSGAMVVGGKREAYNEQFF. This chain joins TRBV29-1 and TRBJ2-1, with 9 nucleotides matching TRBD2. The length of the CDR3 is 19 residues. V trimming: 7 bases; J trimming: 4 bases; junction bases outside the gene matches: 23. The germline gives CDR1 SQVTM, CDR2 ANQGSEA.

The chain is built from TRBV6-6 and TRBJ2-1; 7 positions agree with TRBD2. Germline V gives CDR1 MNHNY, CDR2 SVGAGI (reference sequence). The CDR3 has 16 amino acids. V lost 2 bases, J lost 7 bases, and 11 bases stayed unmatched. CDR3 amino acids: CASSYPSGFKMNEQFF. The CDR3 bases are TGTGCCAGCAGTTACCCTAGCGGATTTAAAATGAATGAGCAGTTCTTC.

The rearrangement uses TRBV21-1 and TRBJ2-3; the table's D gene call, TRBD2, was not cross checked with the DNA. TRBV21-1 is shown as a pseudogene. The CDR3 runs 20 residues. CDR3 in amino acids: CASSETPGTSGSEPGSTQYF. DNA of the CDR3: TGTGCCAGCAGCGAAACCCCCGGGACTAGCGGGAGTGAACCGGGAAGTACGCAGTATTTT.

The J gene is TRBJ2-5, the V gene TRBV29-1; 7 bases are shared with TRBD1. The CDR3 spans 13 residues. The V segment lost 7 bases and the J segment 5 bases; nucleotides outside the gene matches: 10. CDR1 SQVTM and CDR2 ANQGSEA come from the germline V gene. CDR3: CSGSRQGVETQYF. The CDR3 nucleotides read TGCAGCGGTTCCCGACAGGGTGTGGAGACCCAGTACTTC.

This chain connects TRBV9 to TRBJ1-1, with 7 bases identical to TRBD1. This CDR3 is built from 14 residues. With 4 bases clipped from V and 1 base from J, the junction kept 4 bases outside the gene matches. Germline CDR1 reads SGDLS; CDR2 reads YYNGEE. The CDR3 region has the DNA TGTGCCAGCAGCCCGGGACAGCCGAACACTGAAGCTTTCTTT. Protein: CASSPGQPNTEAFF. The whole variable domain, remainder taken from reference TRBV9 and TRBJ1-1, is DSGVTQTPKHLITATGQRVTLRCSPRSGDLSVYWYQQSLDQGLQFLIQYYNGEERAKGNILERFSAQQFPDLHSELNLSSLELGDSALYFCASSPGQPNTEAFFGQGTRLTVV.

V usage is TRBV10-3 and J usage is TRBJ2-1; TRBD2 matches at 9 bases. CDR1 and CDR2 from the germline V gene are ENHRY and SYGVKD. J lost 7 bases, V lost 0 bases, and 7 bases had no gene match. The CDR3 loop spans 16 amino acids. The CDR3 DNA follows: TGTGCCATCAGTGAGTCGGGTAGCGGGAGAGGGAATGAGCAGTTCTTC. Translation gives CAISESGSGRGNEQFF.

This rearrangement joins TRBV7-2 to TRBJ2-7; TRBD2 matches 12 bases. This CDR3 comprises 14 residues. Germline V CDR1 and CDR2: SGHTA, FQGNSA. V lost 4 bases to trimming and J lost 8 bases; unmatched junction nucleotides: 6. The CDR3 DNA reads as TGTGCCAGCAGCTCCGGGACTAGCGGGTGGCAGCAGTACTTC. It is translated as CASSSGTSGWQQYF.

Details on this clone: This same CDR3 is encoded by further DNA sequences in the sample. This sequence joins TRBV19 and TRBJ1-1, with D uncertain. CDR1 and CDR2 from the germline V gene are LNHDA and SQIVND (reference sequence). The CDR3 spans 13 residues. The germline V and J ends were trimmed by 3 bases and 0 bases, with 5 bases remaining between them. The CDR3 DNA reads TGTGCCAGTAGTATTTCAGTGAACACTGAAGCTTTCTTT. It translates to CASSISVNTEAFF.

The rearrangement links TRBV5-5 to TRBJ1-1, with D unresolved. The CDR3 is 15 residues long. Germline assignment: CDR1 SGHKS and CDR2 YYEKEE (reference sequence). Trimming took off 6 bases at V and 0 bases at J, with 15 bases between the two ends. The CDR3, as DNA: TGTGCCAGCATGGGAGCGGCAGCTATGAACACTGAAGCTTTCTTT. Protein sequence: CASMGAAAMNTEAFF.

This clone came up once. The rearrangement uses TRBV28 and TRBJ1-5; D remains unclear. The CDR3 runs to 12 residues. The ends were cut back, 7 bases at V and 5 bases at J, with 9 bases in the middle. Germline CDR1 and CDR2: MDHEN and SYDVKM. CDR3 bases: TGTGCCAGCATCAAAAATCATCAGCCCCAGCATTTT. Translation: CASIKNHQPQHF.

V gene TRBV9 combines with J gene TRBJ2-5; 9 nucleotides agree with TRBD2. CDR3 length: 15 residues. Germline values: CDR1 SGDLS, CDR2 YYNGEE. The V segment lost 0 bases and the J segment 4 bases; nucleotides outside the gene matches: 4. CDR3 bases: TGTGCCAGCAGCGTAGAAGCGGGAGGAGTAGAGACCCAGTACTTC. It is translated as CASSVEAGGVETQYF.

The chain links TRBV13 to TRBJ2-5, with 9 bases aligning to TRBD2. The germline CDR1 and CDR2 sequences are PRHDT and FYEKMQ (reference sequence). The V segment lost 5 bases and the J segment 5 bases; nucleotides outside the gene matches: 12. The CDR3 loop spans 16 amino acids. This chain's CDR3 is CASSGLGGRAGETQYF. In DNA form, the CDR3 reads TGTGCCAGCAGCGGCCTAGGCGGGAGGGCTGGGGAGACCCAGTACTTC.

The chain is built from TRBV7-2 and TRBJ2-6; no clear D gene. The ends were cut back, 3 bases at V and 2 bases at J, with 11 bases in the middle. Germline assignment: CDR1 SGHTA and CDR2 FQGNSA. The CDR3 contains 16 residues. CDR3 sequence reads: CASSLLRVTGANVLTF. DNA for the CDR3: TGTGCCAGCAGCTTGCTTCGGGTAACTGGGGCCAACGTCCTGACTTTC.

The rearrangement uses TRBV7-2 and TRBJ1-1; D not certain. V lost 1 base and J 7 bases, leaving 7 bases between the germline ends. This CDR3 has 12 residues. Germline CDR1 is SGHTA and CDR2 is FQGNSA. CDR3: CASSLVEYEAFF. CDR3 DNA sequence: TGTGCCAGCAGCTTAGTCGAATATGAAGCTTTCTTT.

This chain uses TRBV5-1 with TRBJ2-1; possible D gene TRBD2, 6 bases. Germline assignment: CDR1 SGHRS and CDR2 YFSETQ. The CDR3 runs to 14 residues. Trimming cost V 6 bases and J 7 bases, with 17 bases left between them. This CDR3 is CASKQLSGPNEQFF. CDR3 nucleotide sequence: TGCGCCAGCAAGCAGTTGAGCGGGCCGAATGAGCAGTTCTTC.

The rearrangement links TRBV19 to TRBJ1-3, with D possibly matching TRBD1 (6 bases). Germline V gives CDR1 LNHDA, CDR2 SQIVND (reference sequence). With 4 bases removed from V and 1 base from J, the gap between germline ends came to 14 bases. CDR3 length equals 16 residues. The CDR3, as DNA: TGTGCCAGTAGTAGTGGGAGACAGGCTTCTGGAAACACCATATATTTT. This gives the protein CASSSGRQASGNTIYF.